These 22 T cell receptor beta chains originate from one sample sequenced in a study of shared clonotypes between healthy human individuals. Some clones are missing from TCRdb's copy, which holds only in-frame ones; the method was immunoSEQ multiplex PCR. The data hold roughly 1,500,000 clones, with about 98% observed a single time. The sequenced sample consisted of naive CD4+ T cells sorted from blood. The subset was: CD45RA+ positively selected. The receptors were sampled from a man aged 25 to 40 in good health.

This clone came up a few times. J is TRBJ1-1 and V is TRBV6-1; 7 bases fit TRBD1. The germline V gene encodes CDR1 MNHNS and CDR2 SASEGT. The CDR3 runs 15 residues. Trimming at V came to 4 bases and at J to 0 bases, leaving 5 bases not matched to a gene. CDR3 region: CASSGRGLMNTEAFF. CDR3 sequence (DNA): TGTGCCAGCAGTGGGAGGGGGCTCATGAACACTGAAGCTTTCTTT.

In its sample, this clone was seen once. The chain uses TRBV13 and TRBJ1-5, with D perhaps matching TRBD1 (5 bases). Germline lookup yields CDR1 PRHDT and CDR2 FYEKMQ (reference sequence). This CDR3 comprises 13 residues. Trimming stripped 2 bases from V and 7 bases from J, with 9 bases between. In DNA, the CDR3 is TGTGCCAGCAGCTTAAGGGGACTCCAGCCCCAGCATTTT. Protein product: CASSLRGLQPQHF.

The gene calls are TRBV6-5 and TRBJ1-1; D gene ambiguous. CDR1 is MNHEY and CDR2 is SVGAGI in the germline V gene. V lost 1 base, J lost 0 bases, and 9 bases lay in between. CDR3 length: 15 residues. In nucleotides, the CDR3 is TGTGCCAGCAGTTACTTAGGGCCCATGAACACTGAAGCTTTCTTT. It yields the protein CASSYLGPMNTEAFF.

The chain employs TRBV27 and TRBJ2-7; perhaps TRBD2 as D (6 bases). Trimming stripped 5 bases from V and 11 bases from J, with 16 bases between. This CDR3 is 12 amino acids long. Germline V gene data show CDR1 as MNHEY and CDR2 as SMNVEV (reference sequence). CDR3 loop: CASSEGPTGEYF. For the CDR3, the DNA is TGTGCCAGCAGTGAAGGACCCACGGGGGAGTACTTC.

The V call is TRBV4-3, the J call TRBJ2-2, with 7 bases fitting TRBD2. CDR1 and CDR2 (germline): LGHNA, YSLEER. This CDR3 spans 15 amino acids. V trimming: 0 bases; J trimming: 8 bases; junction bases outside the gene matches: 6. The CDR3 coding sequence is TGCGCCAGCAGCCAAGATCTTGCGGGAGCAGGGGAGCTGTTTTTT. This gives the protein CASSQDLAGAGELFF.

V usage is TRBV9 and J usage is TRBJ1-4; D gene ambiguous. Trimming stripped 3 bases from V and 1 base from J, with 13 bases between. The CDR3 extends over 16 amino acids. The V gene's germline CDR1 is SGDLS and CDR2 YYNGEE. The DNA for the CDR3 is TGTGCCAGCAGCGAGCACCCCGGACGAACTAATGAAAAACTGTTTTTT. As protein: CASSEHPGRTNEKLFF.

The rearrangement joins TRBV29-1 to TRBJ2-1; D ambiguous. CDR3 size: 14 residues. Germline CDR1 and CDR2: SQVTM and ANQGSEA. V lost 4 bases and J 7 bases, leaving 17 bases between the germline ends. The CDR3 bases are TGCAGCGTTGGTTGGGCTTTGGCCCCGAATGAGCAGTTCTTC. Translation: CSVGWALAPNEQFF.

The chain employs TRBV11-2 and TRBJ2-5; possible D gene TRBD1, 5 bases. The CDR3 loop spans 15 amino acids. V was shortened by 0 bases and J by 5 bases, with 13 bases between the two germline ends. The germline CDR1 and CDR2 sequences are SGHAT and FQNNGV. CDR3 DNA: TGTGCCAGCAGCTTAGATCAGGGAAAGGGGGAGACCCAGTACTTC. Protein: CASSLDQGKGETQYF.

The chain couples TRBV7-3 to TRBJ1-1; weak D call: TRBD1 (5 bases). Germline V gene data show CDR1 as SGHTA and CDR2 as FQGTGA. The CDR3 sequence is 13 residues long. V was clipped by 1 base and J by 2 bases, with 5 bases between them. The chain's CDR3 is CASSLRDNTEAFF. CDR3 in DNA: TGTGCCAGCAGCTTAAGGGACAACACTGAAGCTTTCTTT.

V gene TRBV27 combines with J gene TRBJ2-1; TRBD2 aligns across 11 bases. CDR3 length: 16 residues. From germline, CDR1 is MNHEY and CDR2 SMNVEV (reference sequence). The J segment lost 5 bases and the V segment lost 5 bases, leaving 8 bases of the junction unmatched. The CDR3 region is CASSPPGLAENNEQFF. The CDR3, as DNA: TGTGCCAGCAGTCCCCCGGGACTAGCGGAAAACAATGAGCAGTTCTTC.

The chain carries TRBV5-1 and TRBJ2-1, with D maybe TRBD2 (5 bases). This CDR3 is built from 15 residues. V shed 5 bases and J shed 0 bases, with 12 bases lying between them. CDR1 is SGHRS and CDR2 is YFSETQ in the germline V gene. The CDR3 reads CASSPLVSSYNEQFF. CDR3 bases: TGCGCCAGCAGTCCACTAGTGAGCTCCTACAATGAGCAGTTCTTC.

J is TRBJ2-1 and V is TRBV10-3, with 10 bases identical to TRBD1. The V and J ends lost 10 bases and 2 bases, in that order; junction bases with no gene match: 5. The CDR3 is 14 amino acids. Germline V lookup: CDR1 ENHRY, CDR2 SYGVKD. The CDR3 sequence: CARQGQGAYNEQFF. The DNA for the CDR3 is TGTGCCAGACAAGGACAGGGGGCCTACAATGAGCAGTTCTTC.

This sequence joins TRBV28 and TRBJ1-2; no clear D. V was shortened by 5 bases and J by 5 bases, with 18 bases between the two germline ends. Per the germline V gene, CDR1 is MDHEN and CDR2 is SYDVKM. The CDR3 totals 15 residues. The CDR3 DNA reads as TGTGCCAGCAGTAGACCCGGGGAATCGGGTTATGGCTACACCTTC. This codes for CASSRPGESGYGYTF.

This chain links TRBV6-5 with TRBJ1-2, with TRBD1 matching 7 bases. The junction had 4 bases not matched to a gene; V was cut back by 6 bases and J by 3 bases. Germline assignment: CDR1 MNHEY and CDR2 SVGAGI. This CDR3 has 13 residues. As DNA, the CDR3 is TGTGCCAGCAGGACAGGGTCTGACTATGGCTACACCTTC. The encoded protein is CASRTGSDYGYTF.

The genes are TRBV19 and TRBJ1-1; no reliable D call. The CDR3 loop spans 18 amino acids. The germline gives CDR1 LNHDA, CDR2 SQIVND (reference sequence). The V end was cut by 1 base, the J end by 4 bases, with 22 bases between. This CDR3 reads CASSIGPRNYPLATEAFF. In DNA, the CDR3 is TGTGCCAGTAGTATAGGCCCCCGGAACTACCCTCTGGCCACTGAAGCTTTCTTT.

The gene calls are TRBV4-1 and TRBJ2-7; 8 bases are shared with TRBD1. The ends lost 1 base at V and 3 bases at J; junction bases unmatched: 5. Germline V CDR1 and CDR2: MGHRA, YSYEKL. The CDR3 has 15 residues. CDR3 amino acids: CASSQAPGQGYEQYF. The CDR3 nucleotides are TGCGCCAGCAGCCAAGCCCCCGGACAGGGCTACGAGCAGTACTTC.

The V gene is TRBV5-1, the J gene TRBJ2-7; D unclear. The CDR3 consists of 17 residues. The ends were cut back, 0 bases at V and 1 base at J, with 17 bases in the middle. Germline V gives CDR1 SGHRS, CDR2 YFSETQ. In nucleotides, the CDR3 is TGCGCCAGCAGCTTGGCGTGGGCAGGTGCGAATTCCTACGAGCAGTACTTC. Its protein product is CASSLAWAGANSYEQYF. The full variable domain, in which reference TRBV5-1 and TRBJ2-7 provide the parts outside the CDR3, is KAGVTQTPRYLIKTRGQQVTLSCSPISGHRSVSWYQQTPGQGLQFLFEYFSETQRNKGNFPGRFSGRQFSNSRSEMNVSTLELGDSALYLCASSLAWAGANSYEQYFGPGTRLTVT.

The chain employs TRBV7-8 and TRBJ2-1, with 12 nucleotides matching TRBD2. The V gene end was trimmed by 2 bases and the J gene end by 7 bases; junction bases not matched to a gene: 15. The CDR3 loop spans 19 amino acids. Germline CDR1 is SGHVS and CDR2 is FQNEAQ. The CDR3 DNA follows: TGTGCCAGCAGCTTAAGGGCCGAAACCGGACTAGCGGGAAGAAATGAGCAGTTCTTC. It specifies CASSLRAETGLAGRNEQFF.

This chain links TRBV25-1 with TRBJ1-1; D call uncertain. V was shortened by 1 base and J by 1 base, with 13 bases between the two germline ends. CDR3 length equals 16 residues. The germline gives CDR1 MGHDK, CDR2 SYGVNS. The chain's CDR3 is CASSEFRTTRNTEAFF. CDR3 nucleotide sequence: TGTGCCAGCAGTGAATTTCGAACCACTAGGAACACTGAAGCTTTCTTT. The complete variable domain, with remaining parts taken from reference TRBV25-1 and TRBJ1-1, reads EADIYQTPRYLVIGTGKKITLECSQTMGHDKMYWYQQDPGMELHLIHYSYGVNSTEKGDLSSESTVSRIRTEHFPLTLESARPSHTSQYLCASSEFRTTRNTEAFFGQGTRLTVV.

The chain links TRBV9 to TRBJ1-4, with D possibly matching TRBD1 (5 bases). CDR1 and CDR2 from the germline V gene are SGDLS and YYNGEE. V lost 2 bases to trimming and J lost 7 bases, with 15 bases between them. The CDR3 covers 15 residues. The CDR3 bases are TGTGCCAGCAGCGTTTACGGGACCTCCGGTGAAAAACTGTTTTTT. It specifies CASSVYGTSGEKLFF.

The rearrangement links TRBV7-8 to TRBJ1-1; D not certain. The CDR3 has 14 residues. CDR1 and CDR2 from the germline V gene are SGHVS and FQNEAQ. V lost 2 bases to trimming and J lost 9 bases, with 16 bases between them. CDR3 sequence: CASSLREVGQKAFF. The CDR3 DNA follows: TGTGCCAGCAGCTTAAGGGAGGTGGGTCAGAAAGCTTTCTTT.

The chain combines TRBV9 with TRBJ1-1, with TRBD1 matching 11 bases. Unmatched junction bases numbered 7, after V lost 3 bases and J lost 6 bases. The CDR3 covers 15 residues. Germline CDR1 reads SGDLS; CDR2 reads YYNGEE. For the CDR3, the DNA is TGTGCCAGCAGCGCCAGCGGACAGGGGGCTTCTGAAGCTTTCTTT. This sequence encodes CASSASGQGASEAFF.